The 6 T cell receptor beta chains below all came from one sample that was sequenced in a study of identical twins. A single record per CDR3 protein comes from TCRdb applying MiXCR to the 5' RACE reads. The profile shows under 300,000 distinct CDR3 sequences, about an eighth of them singletons. This sample was shared with a second study, whose subject was yellow fever vaccine responses in identical twins.

The material sequenced was memory (CD45RO+) T cells sorted from blood. The receptors stem from a woman under 30 in good health.

The V call is TRBV20-1, the J call TRBJ2-5; D is unresolved. V was trimmed by 2 bases and J by 5 bases, leaving 6 bases between them. This CDR3 spans 11 amino acids. CDR1 DFQATT and CDR2 SNEGSKA come from the germline V gene (reference sequence). CDR3 in amino acids: CSARPVETQYF. DNA of the CDR3: TGCAGTGCTAGACCGGTCGAGACCCAGTACTTC.

This clonotype was seen ten or more times. The V gene is TRBV5-5, the J gene TRBJ1-1; possibly TRBD1 for D (5 bases). Germline CDR1 SGHKS, CDR2 YYEKEE (reference sequence). Trimming took 2 bases from V and 4 from J, leaving 9 bases between them. The CDR3 has 13 residues. CDR3 residues: CASSLWGSTEAFF. CDR3 DNA sequence: TGTGCCAGCAGCTTATGGGGGAGCACTGAAGCTTTCTTT. Combining the CDR3 with reference TRBV5-5 and TRBJ1-1 gives the whole variable domain DAGVTQSPTHLIKTRGQQVTLRCSPISGHKSVSWYQQVLGQGPQFIFQYYEKEERGRGNFPDRFSARQFPNYSSELNVNALLLGDSALYLCASSLWGSTEAFFGQGTRLTVV.

This rearrangement joins TRBV28 to TRBJ2-2, with 8 bases lining up with TRBD1. CDR3 size: 16 residues. V lost 5 bases, J lost 5 bases, and 10 bases stayed unmatched. The germline gives CDR1 MDHEN, CDR2 SYDVKM. As DNA, the CDR3 is TGTGCCAGCAGTCCGTCCGACAGGGGAGATACCGGGGAGCTGTTTTTT. Protein sequence: CASSPSDRGDTGELFF.

This clonotype occurred a few times. This sequence joins TRBV24-1 and TRBJ2-7; a weak D match, TRBD2 (6 bases). V was cut by 0 bases and J by 7 bases, with 18 bases left in between. The CDR3 is 16 residues long. Germline V gene lookup returns CDR1 KGHDR and CDR2 SFDVKD. This CDR3 reads CATSDLHLRLVKEQYF. In DNA form, the CDR3 reads TGTGCCACCAGTGATTTGCATCTGAGACTAGTCAAGGAGCAGTACTTC.

This clonotype has only a few counts. V is TRBV27 and J is TRBJ2-1; TRBD2 agrees at 8 bases. The CDR3 runs 17 residues. Germline V CDR1 and CDR2: MNHEY, SMNVEV (reference sequence). Unmatched junction bases numbered 11, after V lost 0 bases and J lost 7 bases. The CDR3 loop is CASSLSGRAGGRNEQFF. The CDR3 coding sequence is TGTGCCAGCAGTTTATCTGGTAGGGCGGGAGGCCGGAATGAGCAGTTCTTC.

The rearrangement joins TRBV7-2 to TRBJ2-1; D is tentatively TRBD1 or TRBD2 (6 bases each). The germline V gene encodes CDR1 SGHTA and CDR2 FQGNSA. Trimming left V 2 bases short and J 12 bases short, with 17 bases between. The CDR3 consists of 14 residues. The chain's CDR3 is CASSLQGSDYGQFF. CDR3 coding DNA: TGTGCCAGCAGCTTACAGGGGTCGGACTACGGGCAGTTCTTC.